The 17 T cell receptor beta chains below were found in one sample sequenced in a study of blood T cell repertoires in COVID-19. Clones were sequenced by immunoSEQ multiplex PCR, and TCRdb holds only the in-frame ones, with some missing. The profile covers some 91,000 clones, with about three quarters appearing a single time and over 6% taken by the ten largest. Sequences were obtained from peripheral blood. Every receptor here comes from a man between 65 and 80 years old with acute or convalescent COVID-19.

The chain carries TRBV4-2 and TRBJ1-4, with 9 nucleotides matching TRBD1. This CDR3 is built from 16 residues. CDR1 and CDR2 from the germline V gene are LGHNA and YNFKEQ. Trimming at V came to 1 base and at J to 6 bases, leaving 6 bases not matched to a gene. CDR3 sequence (DNA): TGTGCCAGCAGCCAAGTCTACAGGGGGCTCGATGAAAAACTGTTTTTT. Translating gives CASSQVYRGLDEKLFF.

The chain recombines TRBV5-1 with TRBJ1-6; TRBD1 matches 9 bases. Germline trimming cut 3 bases from V and 9 bases from J; bases unmatched to any gene: 7. Germline V gives CDR1 SGHRS, CDR2 YFSETQ. The CDR3 consists of 15 residues. The DNA for the CDR3 is TGCGCCAGCAGCTCCTCCGGGACAGGGCTTTCACCCCTCCACTTT. The encoded protein is CASSSSGTGLSPLHF.

The chain carries TRBV6-5 and TRBJ1-2; D is unresolved. Trimming removed 6 bases at V and 2 bases at J, with 7 bases between. The CDR3 runs to 12 residues. CDR1 MNHEY and CDR2 SVGAGI come from the germline V gene. CDR3 amino acids: CASSDGNYGYTF. In DNA, the CDR3 is TGTGCCAGCAGCGACGGGAACTATGGCTACACCTTC.

This chain uses TRBV12-3 or TRBV12-4 with TRBJ1-2, with D unresolved. Trimming took 3 bases from V and 7 from J, leaving 12 bases between them. There are 13 residues in the CDR3. CDR3 coding DNA: TGTGCCAGCAGTTTTAATAGGGCGGGTGGCTACACCTTC. It is translated as CASSFNRAGGYTF.

The CDR3 DNA is TGTGCAAGTCGCTCAAATCCGGGACAGGGGGCTAGCTCCTATAATTCACCCCTCCACTTT. It codes for CASRSNPGQGASSYNSPLHF. The genes are TRBV12-2 and TRBJ1-6; the D call in the table, TRBD1, was not verified against the DNA. TRBV12-2 is a known pseudogene. The CDR3 length is 20 residues.

This chain links TRBV19 with TRBJ2-1; possible D gene TRBD1, 6 bases. This CDR3 region has 12 residues. CDR1 and CDR2 (germline): LNHDA, SQIVND (reference sequence). V lost 5 bases, J lost 7 bases, and 9 bases lay in between. The CDR3 DNA follows: TGTGCCAGTAGTTCTCAGGGGAATGAGCAGTTCTTC. Amino acid sequence: CASSSQGNEQFF.

There are a few counts of this clone. V usage is TRBV19 and J usage is TRBJ1-6; the D gene is possibly TRBD1 (5 bases). Germline loops: CDR1 LNHDA, CDR2 SQIVND (reference sequence). The germline V and J ends were trimmed by 7 bases and 7 bases, with 17 bases remaining between them. There are 15 residues in the CDR3. CDR3 loop: CASKGGTGVNSPLHF. The CDR3 bases are TGTGCCAGTAAGGGCGGAACAGGAGTCAATTCACCCCTCCACTTT. The full variable domain, in which reference TRBV19 and TRBJ1-6 provide the parts outside the CDR3, is DGGITQSPKYLFRKEGQNVTLSCEQNLNHDAMYWYRQDPGQGLRLIYYSQIVNDFQKGDIAEGYSVSREKKESFPLTVTSAQKNPTAFYLCASKGGTGVNSPLHFGNGTRLTVT.

The chain uses TRBV6-5 and TRBJ1-5; TRBD1 aligns across 7 bases. Germline-derived CDR1 and CDR2 are MNHEY and SVGAGI. The trim removed 5 bases at V and 4 bases at J, leaving 5 bases unmatched. CDR3 size: 14 residues. The CDR3 protein is CASSNRQGNQPQHF. The DNA for the CDR3 is TGTGCCAGCAGTAATCGACAGGGAAATCAGCCCCAGCATTTT.

The CDR3 DNA sequence: TGTGCCAGCAAGGGGGCAGGGCGAGATGGCTACACCTTC. Translating gives CASKGAGRDGYTF. The genes are TRBV6-5 and TRBJ1-2; 7 bases agree with TRBD1. CDR3 length equals 13 residues. CDR1 and CDR2 from the germline V gene are MNHEY and SVGAGI. J gave up 6 bases and V 7 bases, and 8 bases lay outside the gene matches.

This chain links TRBV28 with TRBJ1-1; D is unresolved. V was clipped by 5 bases and J by 5 bases, with 18 bases between them. The germline V gene encodes CDR1 MDHEN and CDR2 SYDVKM. This CDR3 is built from 15 residues. The DNA of the CDR3 is TGTGCCAGCAGTCTTACAATGGGAGGGAAGACTGAAGCTTTCTTT. This gives the protein CASSLTMGGKTEAFF.

The chain links TRBV19 to TRBJ1-5, with a weak D call TRBD1 (6 bases). This CDR3 comprises 16 residues. Germline CDR1 and CDR2: LNHDA and SQIVND (reference sequence). The V gene lost 2 bases and the J gene lost 4 bases, with 15 bases spanning the gap. The CDR3 DNA is TGTGCCAGTAGTATACCCTACCCGGACAGAAATCAGCCCCAGCATTTT. As protein: CASSIPYPDRNQPQHF. Combining the CDR3 with reference TRBV19 and TRBJ1-5 gives the whole variable domain DGGITQSPKYLFRKEGQNVTLSCEQNLNHDAMYWYRQDPGQGLRLIYYSQIVNDFQKGDIAEGYSVSREKKESFPLTVTSAQKNPTAFYLCASSIPYPDRNQPQHFGDGTRLSIL.

This clone was counted between two and nine times. The chain links TRBV7-2 to TRBJ1-2; D uncertain. Trimming shortened V by 1 base and J by 6 bases, and 12 bases separated the two germline ends. The germline CDR1 and CDR2 sequences are SGHTA and FQGNSA. The CDR3 length is 14 residues. DNA of the CDR3: TGTGCCAGCAGCTTAGTCGCACAGCAGAATGGCTACACCTTC. Translating it yields CASSLVAQQNGYTF.

The chain recombines TRBV7-6 with TRBJ1-4; D remains ambiguous. Germline CDR1 reads SGHVS; CDR2 reads FNYEAQ. The CDR3 length is 16 residues. V lost 0 bases and J lost 4, with 12 bases in between. This CDR3 reads CASSLALADRNEKLFF. CDR3 nucleotide sequence: TGTGCCAGCAGCTTAGCGTTGGCAGATCGTAATGAAAAACTGTTTTTT.

This sequence joins TRBV5-1 and TRBJ1-2; D is uncertain. The length of the CDR3 is 16 residues. Germline V gene lookup returns CDR1 SGHRS and CDR2 YFSETQ. Trimming left V 0 bases short and J 2 bases short, with 14 bases between. CDR3 sequence: CASSLGIGSGNYGYTF. CDR3 bases: TGCGCCAGCAGCTTGGGGATAGGGTCGGGAAACTATGGCTACACCTTC.

V gene TRBV11-2 combines with J gene TRBJ1-2; no reliable D call. Germline-derived CDR1 and CDR2 are SGHAT and FQNNGV. There are 13 residues in the CDR3. Trimming removed 5 bases at V and 5 bases at J, with 12 bases between. The CDR3 loop is CASSEALTYGYTF. CDR3 DNA: TGTGCCAGCAGCGAAGCCTTAACGTATGGCTACACCTTC.

The chain joins TRBV6-5 to TRBJ1-2, with 10 bases that match TRBD1. Looked up from germline, CDR1 is MNHEY and CDR2 is SVGAGI. The CDR3 contains 14 residues. After removal of 8 bases from V and 7 bases from J, the junction contained 10 bases not matched to a gene. CDR3 protein: CASAGTGEGTGYTF. CDR3 bases: TGTGCCAGCGCTGGGACAGGGGAGGGTACTGGCTACACCTTC.

This clone was seen a handful of times. J is TRBJ2-7 and V is TRBV5-1; 7 nucleotides align to TRBD1. There are 14 residues in the CDR3. Trimming at V came to 2 bases and at J to 2 bases, leaving 4 bases not matched to a gene. Germline-derived CDR1 and CDR2 are SGHRS and YFSETQ. The CDR3 nucleotides read TGCGCCAGCAGCTTCGCGACAGGGCCCTACGAGCAGTACTTC. Translating gives CASSFATGPYEQYF. The whole variable domain, remainder taken from reference TRBV5-1 and TRBJ2-7, is KAGVTQTPRYLIKTRGQQVTLSCSPISGHRSVSWYQQTPGQGLQFLFEYFSETQRNKGNFPGRFSGRQFSNSRSEMNVSTLELGDSALYLCASSFATGPYEQYFGPGTRLTVT.